These T cell receptor beta chains were read from a single sample in a study of blood T cells in healthy people across ages. One entry per CDR3 protein, called by TCRdb with MiXCR from the 5' RACE reads. The repertoire consists of approximately 940,000 distinct CDR3 sequences, with 45% to 50% occurring once and the leading ten covering over 10%. Sequencing used blood. The receptors derive from a man aged 25-45 years in good health. Both conserved end residues are part of each CDR3. A D gene is named only where the DNA matches it firmly. Some rows mark clone size as missing; the rest say once, few, many or name a class of expanded clone.

size: NA; D: NA; J: TRBJ2-7; V: TRBV4-3; DNA: TGCGCCAGCAGCCCGGACAGAGGAATGTACGAGCAGTACTTC; CDR3: CASSPDRGMYEQYF
size: NA; D: TRBD1; J: TRBJ2-5; V: TRBV4-2; DNA: TGTGCCAGCAGCCAAGATCCAGGGGGCGTTATCGGAGGGACCCAGTACTTC; CDR3: CASSQDPGGVIGGTQYF
size: once; D: NA; J: TRBJ1-2; V: TRBV10-3; DNA: TGTGCCATCAGTGCTCCGACAGGTGGATGGGCTGGCTACACCTTC; CDR3: CAISAPTGGWAGYTF
size: NA; D: NA; J: TRBJ2-7; V: TRBV3-1; DNA: TGTGCCAACAGCCATGGCCCAGCTTCTTCCTACGAGCAGTACTTC; CDR3: CANSHGPASSYEQYF
size: NA; D: NA; J: TRBJ2-2; V: TRBV12-3/TRBV12-4; DNA: TGTGCCAGCAGAAGCGGACAGAACACCGGGGAGTTGTTTTTT; CDR3: CASRSGQNTGELFF
size: many; D: NA; J: TRBJ2-7; V: TRBV12-3/TRBV12-4; DNA: TGTGCCAGCAGTTTAAAGGGTACGGACGAGCAGTACTTC; CDR3: CASSLKGTDEQYF
size: once; D: TRBD2; J: TRBJ2-1; V: TRBV19; DNA: TGTGCCAGTAGTATCCTGGGACTAGTGGTTTACAATGAGCAGTTCTTC; CDR3: CASSILGLVVYNEQFF
size: NA; D: NA; J: TRBJ1-2; V: TRBV29-1; DNA: TGCAGCGTTGAAAGGCAGGGCTATGGCTACACCTTC; CDR3: CSVERQGYGYTF
size: NA; D: NA; J: TRBJ2-6; V: TRBV9; DNA: TGTGCCAGCAGCGTAGTTCAGGGCCCTGGGGCCAACGTCCTGACTTTC; CDR3: CASSVVQGPGANVLTF
size: NA; D: TRBD1; J: TRBJ2-1; V: TRBV6-5; DNA: TGTGCCAGCAGTTACACCAGGGGGCACAATGAGCAGTTCTTC; CDR3: CASSYTRGHNEQFF
size: NA; D: NA; J: TRBJ1-4; V: TRBV5-6; DNA: TGTGCCAGCAACGGACAGCTAAATGAAAAACTGTTTTTT; CDR3: CASNGQLNEKLFF
size: NA; D: NA; J: TRBJ2-5; V: TRBV5-6; DNA: TGTGCCAGCAGCTCGACCACGATCCAAGAGACCCAGTACTTC; CDR3: CASSSTTIQETQYF
size: NA; D: NA; J: TRBJ2-5; V: TRBV27; DNA: TGTGCCAGCAGTTTTAATGCCCTTGTCCAAGAGACCCAGTACTTC; CDR3: CASSFNALVQETQYF
size: NA; D: TRBD1; J: TRBJ2-1; V: TRBV20-1; DNA: TGCAGCCCTAGACAGGGGGCGTCCTACAATGAGCAGTTCTTC; CDR3: CSPRQGASYNEQFF
size: NA; D: NA; J: TRBJ2-1; V: TRBV4-2; DNA: TGTGCCAGCAGCCAAGCCAACCGTGAGCAGTTCTTC; CDR3: CASSQANREQFF
size: NA; D: TRBD1; J: TRBJ1-2; V: TRBV7-8; DNA: TGTGCCAGCACCCTCTCCCAAGGACAGGGCTATGGCTACACCTTC; CDR3: CASTLSQGQGYGYTF
size: few; D: TRBD1; J: TRBJ1-6; V: TRBV20-1; DNA: TGCAGTGCTAGGGGACAGGGGGATTCACCCCTCCACTTT; CDR3: CSARGQGDSPLHF
size: NA; D: NA; J: TRBJ2-7; V: TRBV12-3/TRBV12-4; DNA: TGTGCCAGCAGTATTAACGGACCCTACGAGCAGTACTTC; CDR3: CASSINGPYEQYF
size: NA; D: NA; J: TRBJ2-5; V: TRBV6-6; DNA: TGTGCCAGCAGTTACTCAGGAGGGGGCCCCTCAGGAGAGACCCAGTACTTC; CDR3: CASSYSGGGPSGETQYF
size: many; D: NA; J: TRBJ2-3; V: TRBV4-1; DNA: TGCGCCAGCAGCCAAGAGAGCTTCACAGATACGCAGTATTTT; CDR3: CASSQESFTDTQYF
size: NA; D: NA; J: TRBJ2-4; V: TRBV6-5; DNA: TGTGCCAGTTCTGGGGCAGGGGAAAAAAACATTCAGTACTTC; CDR3: CASSGAGEKNIQYF
size: NA; D: TRBD2; J: TRBJ2-1; V: TRBV6-5; DNA: TGTGCCAGCAGTATGACTAGCGGGGGGTCCTACAATGAGCAGTTCTTC; CDR3: CASSMTSGGSYNEQFF
size: few; D: NA; J: TRBJ2-7; V: TRBV4-1; DNA: TGCGCCAGCAGCCAAGTTGACAGGCTGTACGAGCAGTACTTC; CDR3: CASSQVDRLYEQYF
size: many; D: TRBD1; J: TRBJ2-7; V: TRBV7-2; DNA: TGTGCCAGCAGCTTAGTCGCAGGGGGCTACGAGCAGTACTTC; CDR3: CASSLVAGGYEQYF
size: NA; D: TRBD2; J: TRBJ2-2; V: TRBV6-6; DNA: TGTGCCAGCAGTCGCGGGACTAGCGGGGCCGGGGAGCTGTTTTTT; CDR3: CASSRGTSGAGELFF
size: NA; D: TRBD2; J: TRBJ2-1; V: TRBV7-9; DNA: TGTGCCAGCAGCTGGACTAGCGGGGGCGAGATCGACAATGAGCAGTTCTTC; CDR3: CASSWTSGGEIDNEQFF
size: NA; D: TRBD2; J: TRBJ2-2; V: TRBV9; DNA: TGTGCCAGCAGCGTCCTAGCGGGGTACACCGGGGAGCTGTTTTTT; CDR3: CASSVLAGYTGELFF
size: few; D: NA; J: TRBJ2-1; V: TRBV21-1; DNA: TGTGCCAGCAGCAAAGTTGTTCCGGGAAAGCGGGGGGACAATGAGCAGTTCTTC; CDR3: CASSKVVPGKRGDNEQFF
size: few; D: TRBD2; J: TRBJ2-1; V: TRBV27; DNA: TGTGCCAGCAGGAGCGGGGGCGCCTACAATGAGCAGTTCTTC; CDR3: CASRSGGAYNEQFF
size: NA; D: TRBD2; J: TRBJ2-6; V: TRBV4-3; DNA: TGCGCCAGCAGCCATATAGGTAGCGGGGGGTCTGGGGCCAACGTCCTGACTTTC; CDR3: CASSHIGSGGSGANVLTF
size: few; D: TRBD1; J: TRBJ2-7; V: TRBV3-1; DNA: TGTGCCAGCAGCGGACCCGGGACAGGTGCCTACGAGCAGTACTTC; CDR3: CASSGPGTGAYEQYF
size: few; D: NA; J: TRBJ2-3; V: TRBV20-1; DNA: TGCAGTGCCAATAAAGGACTAGCAGGGGGTGGGGATACGCAGTATTTT; CDR3: CSANKGLAGGGDTQYF
size: NA; D: NA; J: TRBJ1-5; V: TRBV5-6; DNA: TGTGCCAGCAGACTAAACCAGAAGCCCCAGCATTTT; CDR3: CASRLNQKPQHF
size: few; D: TRBD2; J: TRBJ2-5; V: TRBV5-1; DNA: TGCGCCAGCAGTCCCGACGGGGGGAATCAAGAGACCCAGTACTTC; CDR3: CASSPDGGNQETQYF